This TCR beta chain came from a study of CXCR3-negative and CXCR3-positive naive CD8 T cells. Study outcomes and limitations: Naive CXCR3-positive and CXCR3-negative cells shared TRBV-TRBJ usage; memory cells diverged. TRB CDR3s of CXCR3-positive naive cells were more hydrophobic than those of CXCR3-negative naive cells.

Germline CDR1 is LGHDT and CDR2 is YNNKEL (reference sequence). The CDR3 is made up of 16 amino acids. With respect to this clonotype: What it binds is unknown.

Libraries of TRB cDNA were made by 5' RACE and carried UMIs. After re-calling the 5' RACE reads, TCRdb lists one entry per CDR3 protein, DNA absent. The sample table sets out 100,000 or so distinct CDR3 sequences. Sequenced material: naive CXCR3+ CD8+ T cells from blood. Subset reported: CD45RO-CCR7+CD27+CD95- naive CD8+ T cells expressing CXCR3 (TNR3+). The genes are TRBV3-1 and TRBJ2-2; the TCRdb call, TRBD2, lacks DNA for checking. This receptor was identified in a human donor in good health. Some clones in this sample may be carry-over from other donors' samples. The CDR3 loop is CASGRDYRLNTGELFF. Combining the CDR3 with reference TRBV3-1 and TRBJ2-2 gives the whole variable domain DTAVSQTPKYLVTQMGNDKSIKCEQNLGHDTMYWYKQDSKKFLKIMFSYNNKELIINETVPNRFSPKSPDKAHLNLHINSLELGDSAVYFCASGRDYRLNTGELFFGEGSRLTVL.